These 17 T cell receptor beta chains were sequenced from one sample in a study of CD8 T cells in Susac syndrome. When the RNA was reverse transcribed, random hexamers were used with an input of about 0.5 to 1 ug. From the immunoSEQ multiplex PCR reads, TCRdb called clonotypes with MiXCR, one entry per CDR3 protein. The table includes about 100,000 distinct CDR3 sequences, around 95% detected once. The sequenced sample consisted of CD8+ T cells from PBMCs. Every receptor here comes from a human donor with Susac syndrome.

The rearrangement links TRBV27 to TRBJ1-5; D is uncertain. The CDR3 sequence is 14 residues long. CDR1 is MNHEY, CDR2 SMNVEV, per germline (reference sequence). V lost 2 bases to trimming and J lost 6 bases, with 11 bases between them. Here the CDR3 reads CASSLSREAQPQHF. CDR3 DNA sequence: TGTGCCAGCAGTTTAAGTCGGGAAGCTCAGCCCCAGCATTTT.

The sample holds one count of this clonotype. The chain links TRBV7-2 to TRBJ2-3; D ambiguous. The V and J ends lost 5 bases and 0 bases respectively, with 12 bases between them. The CDR3 is 15 amino acids. The germline V gene has CDR1 SGHTA and CDR2 FQGNSA. CDR3 region: CASSNPLLSTDTQYF. In DNA, the CDR3 is TGTGCCAGCAGCAATCCACTACTCAGCACAGATACGCAGTATTTT.

This chain links TRBV20-1 with TRBJ2-7; D is ambiguous. V lost 3 bases and J 3 bases, leaving 12 bases between the germline ends. The CDR3 is made up of 13 amino acids. Germline CDR1 is DFQATT and CDR2 is SNEGSKA (reference sequence). CDR3 residues: CSASGWAYYEQYF. CDR3 coding DNA: TGCAGTGCTAGTGGCTGGGCCTACTACGAGCAGTACTTC.

This sequence joins TRBV20-1 and TRBJ2-7, with 7 bases lining up with TRBD1. The germline V gene encodes CDR1 DFQATT and CDR2 SNEGSKA (reference sequence). The CDR3 is 13 amino acids. The CDR3 bases are TGCAGAGCGATGGCACAGGGGCTTATGGAGCAGTACTTC. This codes for CRAMAQGLMEQYF.

J is TRBJ2-7 and V is TRBV4-1, with D possibly matching TRBD1 (6 bases). This CDR3 is built from 15 residues. V gave up 3 bases and J gave up 5 bases, with 17 bases separating them. Germline loops: CDR1 MGHRA, CDR2 YSYEKL. As DNA, the CDR3 is TGCGCCAGCAGCCAGACCAATCCAGGGGTTCACGAGCAGTACTTC. This gives the protein CASSQTNPGVHEQYF.

This clonotype was detected once. The chain is built from TRBV6-4 and TRBJ2-1; D is perhaps TRBD1 (6 bases). Per germline, CDR1 MRHNA and CDR2 SNTAGT. The CDR3 is 15 amino acids. V was clipped by 4 bases and J by 8 bases, with 18 bases between them. CDR3 nucleotides: TGTGCCAGCAGTGGAGAACAGGGTGGCCTCGATGAGCAGTTCTTC. It encodes CASSGEQGGLDEQFF.

The chain couples TRBV15 to TRBJ2-1, with 7 bases matching TRBD1. V dropped 0 bases and J dropped 8; count of bases not matched to a gene: 4. This CDR3 is 14 amino acids long. CDR1 is LNHNV and CDR2 is YYDKDF in the germline V gene (reference sequence). The CDR3 DNA sequence: TGTGCCACCAGCAGAGAAGGGGGCGGAGATGAGCAGTTCTTC. The encoded protein is CATSREGGGDEQFF.

The J gene is TRBJ2-7, the V gene TRBV7-8; no firm D call. Per germline, CDR1 SGHVS and CDR2 FQNEAQ. This CDR3 region has 12 residues. V was pared by 5 bases and J by 1 base, with 6 bases between. CDR3: CASSNGSYEQYF. CDR3 bases: TGTGCCAGCAGCAATGGATCCTACGAGCAGTACTTC.

Worth noting for this clonotype: One end of the junction is discordant with germline, which a read error may explain. The V and J genes are TRBV12-3 or TRBV12-4 and TRBJ2-1; no clear D gene. The CDR3 runs to 13 residues. DNA for the CDR3: TGTGCCAGCAGATTAGGGTTGAGCACTGAGCAGTTCTTC. Its translation: CASRLGLSTEQFF.

The genes are TRBV4-1 and TRBJ1-3; D not certain. The CDR3 contains 17 residues. Trimming took 1 base from V and 0 from J, leaving 13 bases between them. Per germline, CDR1 MGHRA and CDR2 YSYEKL. As DNA, the CDR3 is TGCGCCAGCAGCCAAGTGGCCGGACTGAGCTCTGGAAACACCATATATTTT. Its translation is CASSQVAGLSSGNTIYF.

The chain recombines TRBV27 with TRBJ2-5; D possibly corresponds to TRBD2 (6 bases). Looked up from germline, CDR1 is MNHEY and CDR2 is SMNVEV (reference sequence). V was trimmed by 0 bases and J by 9 bases, leaving 11 bases between them. This CDR3 is built from 13 residues. The CDR3, as DNA: TGTGCCAGCAGTTTATCCCTTGGCGGGGCCCAGTACTTC. This sequence encodes CASSLSLGGAQYF.

The chain combines TRBV5-5 with TRBJ1-2; no reliable D call. Looked up from germline, CDR1 is SGHKS and CDR2 is YYEKEE (reference sequence). V was pared by 4 bases and J by 4 bases, with 11 bases between. CDR3 length: 13 residues. The CDR3 is CASSHSVSYGYTF. The CDR3 coding sequence is TGTGCCAGCAGCCATTCAGTATCCTATGGCTACACCTTC.

V is TRBV27 and J is TRBJ1-5; maybe TRBD1 (6 bases). The V gene's germline CDR1 is MNHEY and CDR2 SMNVEV (reference sequence). V lost 5 bases, J lost 5 bases, and 19 bases lay in between. The CDR3 extends over 16 amino acids. The CDR3 here is CASSPIGGGDYQPQHF. The CDR3 region has the DNA TGTGCCAGCAGTCCCATTGGGGGGGGCGATTATCAGCCCCAGCATTTT.

The chain has TRBV28 and TRBJ2-4, with D perhaps matching TRBD1 (6 bases). The CDR3 sequence is 17 residues long. V lost 4 bases, J lost 0 bases, and 16 bases lay in between. Germline CDR1 is MDHEN and CDR2 is SYDVKM. For the CDR3, the DNA is TGTGCCAGCAGTTGGGGGCCAGGAGTCGGAGCCAAAAACATTCAGTACTTC. It codes for CASSWGPGVGAKNIQYF.

The rearrangement links TRBV5-4 to TRBJ2-5; a weak D match, TRBD2 (5 bases). The CDR3 spans 12 residues. The germline V gene has CDR1 SGHNT and CDR2 YYREEE (reference sequence). V dropped 1 base and J dropped 9 bases, with 10 bases sitting between them. The CDR3 nucleotides read TGTGCCAGCAGCTTGCCCTTGGGAGCCCAGTACTTC. This encodes CASSLPLGAQYF.

The chain couples TRBV13 to TRBJ1-1; D call uncertain. This CDR3 is built from 18 residues. Germline CDR1 PRHDT, CDR2 FYEKMQ (reference sequence). Trimming pared 0 bases from V and 5 bases from J, leaving 22 bases between. In nucleotides, the CDR3 is TGTGCCAGCAGCTTAGGTTGGCAGGCTCGTCGTGGAATGACTGAAGCTTTCTTT. Residues: CASSLGWQARRGMTEAFF.

The chain links TRBV10-3 to TRBJ2-1; D unresolved. Germline assignment: CDR1 ENHRY and CDR2 SYGVKD. CDR3 length: 17 residues. V lost 2 bases to trimming and J lost 0 bases, with 14 bases between them. The CDR3 spells CAISENQRPSSYNEQFF. The CDR3, as DNA: TGTGCCATCAGTGAGAATCAAAGGCCCAGCTCCTACAATGAGCAGTTCTTC.